These T cell receptor beta chains were read from a single sample in a study of blood T cell repertoires in COVID-19. The repertoire was sequenced with immunoSEQ multiplex PCR; TCRdb's copy has only in-frame clones and lacks some. The table records 210,000 or so clones, roughly four fifths of them present only once. The sequencing sample was made of peripheral blood. All receptors derive from a woman aged 40 to 55 with acute or convalescent COVID-19. CDR3s include the opening cysteine and the closing phenylalanine or tryptophan. D genes are given only for firm matches. Where a row states a size, it is once, few, many or the class of an expanded clone; other rows omit it.

size: NA
D: TRBD2
J: TRBJ2-7
V: TRBV19
DNA: TGTGCCAGTTCCGTGGGAGGGTCCTACGAGCAGTACTTC
CDR3: CASSVGGSYEQYF

size: NA
D: NA
J: TRBJ2-1
V: TRBV9
DNA: TGTGCCAGCAGCGTAGGGTCTAGTAATATAAATGAGCAGTTCTTC
CDR3: CASSVGSSNINEQFF

size: NA
D: NA
J: TRBJ2-6
V: TRBV10-3
DNA: TGTGCCATCAGCGACGACAGCTCTGGGGCCAACGTCCTGACTTTC
CDR3: CAISDDSSGANVLTF

size: NA
D: NA
J: TRBJ2-1
V: TRBV19
DNA: TGTGCCAGTAGTATAACTTTGACGCGGAGGGCGGAGAGCTCCTACAATGAGCAGTTCTTC
CDR3: CASSITLTRRAESSYNEQFF

size: NA
D: NA
J: TRBJ2-1
V: TRBV12-3/TRBV12-4
DNA: TGTGCCAGCAGTTTGTCAGTTCTCAATGAGCAGTTCTTC
CDR3: CASSLSVLNEQFF

size: NA
D: NA
J: TRBJ2-1
V: TRBV7-6
DNA: TGTGCCAGCAGCCCCTACTTCAACAATGAGCAGTTCTTC
CDR3: CASSPYFNNEQFF

size: NA
D: NA
J: TRBJ2-1
V: TRBV11-2
DNA: TGTGCCAGCACCTTGGGACATTACAATGAGCAGTTCTTC
CDR3: CASTLGHYNEQFF

size: NA
D: TRBD1
J: TRBJ1-5
V: TRBV6-5
DNA: TGTGCCACCGGGACAGGGGGGAATCAGCCCCAGCATTTT
CDR3: CATGTGGNQPQHF

size: once
D: TRBD2
J: TRBJ2-5
V: TRBV19
DNA: TGTGCCAGTAGGGGGACTAGCGGGGATTGGGAGACCCAGTACTTC
CDR3: CASRGTSGDWETQYF

size: NA
D: TRBD1
J: TRBJ2-2
V: TRBV5-6
DNA: TGTGCCAGCAGCTATTATCCGGGACAGGGGGCCGGGGAGCTGTTTTTT
CDR3: CASSYYPGQGAGELFF

size: NA
D: NA
J: TRBJ2-7
V: TRBV6-4
DNA: TGTGCCAGCAGCTTGACAGGGAGCGGGTACGAGCAGTACTTC
CDR3: CASSLTGSGYEQYF

size: NA
D: NA
J: TRBJ2-2
V: TRBV2
DNA: TGTGCCAGCAGTGAAGAATCGGCGGACTACACCGGGGAGCTGTTTTTT
CDR3: CASSEESADYTGELFF

size: NA
D: TRBD2
J: TRBJ2-1
V: TRBV11-3
DNA: TGTGCCAGCAGCTCCAGAAAGGCGGCTAGCGGGGGGGCGAGCAATGAGCAGTTCTTC
CDR3: CASSSRKAASGGASNEQFF

size: many
D: NA
J: TRBJ1-3
V: TRBV7-2
DNA: TGTGCCAGCAGATCGACAGCTGGAAACACCATATATTTT
CDR3: CASRSTAGNTIYF

size: NA
D: TRBD2
J: TRBJ2-3
V: TRBV4-3
DNA: TGCGCCAGCAGCCAAGCCCCACTAGCGGGAGGGCTCCTAGGAGATACGCAGTATTTT
CDR3: CASSQAPLAGGLLGDTQYF

size: NA
D: NA
J: TRBJ1-6
V: TRBV28
DNA: TGTGCCAGCATTCCCGGACCGGGAAAGTCACCCCTCCACTTT
CDR3: CASIPGPGKSPLHF

size: NA
D: NA
J: TRBJ1-1
V: TRBV24-1
DNA: TGTGCCACCAGTGAAGGAGGGTTGAGCACTGAAGCTTTCTTT
CDR3: CATSEGGLSTEAFF

size: once
D: TRBD1
J: TRBJ2-1
V: TRBV5-1
DNA: TGCGCCAGCAGCCCCGGGACAGTTCCCAATGAGCAGTTCTTC
CDR3: CASSPGTVPNEQFF

size: NA
D: TRBD1
J: TRBJ1-5
V: TRBV30
DNA: TGTGCCTGGAGTCCACTAAAAGGGGGCTCGGGTCAGCCCCAGCATTTT
CDR3: CAWSPLKGGSGQPQHF

size: NA
D: TRBD1
J: TRBJ1-2
V: TRBV6-6
DNA: TGTGCCAGCAGCCGACAGGGGGCGCTTGGCTACACCTTC
CDR3: CASSRQGALGYTF

size: NA
D: TRBD1
J: TRBJ2-1
V: TRBV6-1
DNA: TGTGCCAGCAGTGACCCTTCGACAGGGTTTGATGAGCAGTTCTTC
CDR3: CASSDPSTGFDEQFF

size: NA
D: TRBD2
J: TRBJ2-1
V: TRBV6-5
DNA: TGTGCCAGCAGTTACGGGCTAGCGGGAACCAATGAGCAGTTCTTC
CDR3: CASSYGLAGTNEQFF

size: NA
D: TRBD1
J: TRBJ2-3
V: TRBV2
DNA: TGTGCCAGCAGGATGAGATCCGGGACAGGTACAGATACGCAGTATTTT
CDR3: CASRMRSGTGTDTQYF

size: NA
D: NA
J: TRBJ1-2
V: TRBV20-1
DNA: TGCAGTGCTAGTACGGCCGCCCGCGGGAGAGGCTACACCTTC
CDR3: CSASTAARGRGYTF

size: few
D: NA
J: TRBJ1-1
V: TRBV5-1
DNA: TGCGCCAGCAGCTTGATCGGAGGGATGGGCACTGAAGCTTTCTTT
CDR3: CASSLIGGMGTEAFF

size: NA
D: TRBD1
J: TRBJ1-3
V: TRBV7-2
DNA: TGTGCCAGCAGAGGGACAGATGGAAACACCATATATTTT
CDR3: CASRGTDGNTIYF

size: few
D: NA
J: TRBJ1-4
V: TRBV12-2
DNA: TGTGCAAGTCGCCCCAGGGGCCTCACAGCAACTAATGAAAAACTGTTTTTT
CDR3: CASRPRGLTATNEKLFF

size: NA
D: NA
J: TRBJ2-3
V: TRBV9
DNA: TGTGCCAGCAGCGTAGGCGGACAGCGCACAGATACGCAGTATTTT
CDR3: CASSVGGQRTDTQYF

size: NA
D: NA
J: TRBJ1-1
V: TRBV19
DNA: TGTGCCAGTACCCCACCGGGGATGAAGACTGAAGCTTTCTTT
CDR3: CASTPPGMKTEAFF

size: NA
D: NA
J: TRBJ2-2
V: TRBV3-1/TRBV3-2
DNA: TGTGCCAGCAGCGCCCGACAGAACACCGGGGAGCTGTTTTTT
CDR3: CASSARQNTGELFF

size: NA
D: NA
J: TRBJ2-1
V: TRBV19
DNA: TGTGCCAGTAGTATGTTGTCCCTTGAGCAGTTCTTC
CDR3: CASSMLSLEQFF

size: NA
D: NA
J: TRBJ2-7
V: TRBV11-2
DNA: TGTGCCAGCAGCTTACGAACAGACTCCTACGAGCAGTACTTC
CDR3: CASSLRTDSYEQYF

size: NA
D: TRBD2
J: TRBJ2-3
V: TRBV3-1/TRBV3-2
DNA: TGTGCCAGCAGCCCCTTCGGGGGGAGCACAGATACGCAGTATTTT
CDR3: CASSPFGGSTDTQYF

size: NA
D: NA
J: TRBJ1-2
V: TRBV24-1
DNA: TGTGCCACCAGTGATTGGGAGCAGGGGCCTAACTATGGCTACACCTTC
CDR3: CATSDWEQGPNYGYTF

size: NA
D: NA
J: TRBJ1-1
V: TRBV6-5
DNA: TGTGCCAGCACCCGTAAGGGGATCTTAGCTTTCTTT
CDR3: CASTRKGILAFF

size: few
D: NA
J: TRBJ1-1
V: TRBV7-8
DNA: TGTGCCAGCAGCTTAGCTACAGTCATGAACACTGAAGCTTTCTTT
CDR3: CASSLATVMNTEAFF

size: few
D: NA
J: TRBJ1-2
V: TRBV6-5
DNA: TGTGCCAGCAGTTCTACCCACTCTGATGGCTACACCTTC
CDR3: CASSSTHSDGYTF

size: once
D: NA
J: TRBJ2-2
V: TRBV6-2/TRBV6-3
DNA: TGTGCCAGCAGTTACCTACAGGGAACCGGGGAGCTGTTTTTT
CDR3: CASSYLQGTGELFF

size: NA
D: NA
J: TRBJ2-3
V: TRBV3-1/TRBV3-2
DNA: TGTGCCAGCAGCCCCCCTAGGGGGACGCAGTATTTT
CDR3: CASSPPRGTQYF

size: NA
D: NA
J: TRBJ2-1
V: TRBV6-5
DNA: TGTGCCAGCAGGGAGGGCGCCTACAATGAGCAGTTCTTC
CDR3: CASREGAYNEQFF

size: NA
D: TRBD1
J: TRBJ1-1
V: TRBV15
DNA: TGTGCCACCAGCGGGACAGCCGAAGCTTTCTTT
CDR3: CATSGTAEAFF

size: NA
D: NA
J: TRBJ2-3
V: TRBV24-1
DNA: TGTGCCACCAGTGATTCCCCCTTTGGAGCTCTCACGGGAGATACGCAGTATTTT
CDR3: CATSDSPFGALTGDTQYF

size: once
D: TRBD1
J: TRBJ2-2
V: TRBV6-6
DNA: TGTGCCAGCAGTCTTACAGGGGGCGCGTCCACCGGGGAGCTGTTTTTT
CDR3: CASSLTGGASTGELFF

size: NA
D: TRBD1
J: TRBJ1-6
V: TRBV19
DNA: TGTGCCAGTAGTAGGAGGACAGGGGATTCACCCCTCCACTTT
CDR3: CASSRRTGDSPLHF

size: NA
D: NA
J: TRBJ2-7
V: TRBV6-5
DNA: TGTGCCAGCGGCCTAGCCGATCGGGAGCAGTACTTC
CDR3: CASGLADREQYF

size: few
D: TRBD2
J: TRBJ2-7
V: TRBV10-3
DNA: TGTGCCATCGGAGGGAAGACTAGCGGGGGGGCCTCCTACTACGAGCAGTACTTC
CDR3: CAIGGKTSGGASYYEQYF